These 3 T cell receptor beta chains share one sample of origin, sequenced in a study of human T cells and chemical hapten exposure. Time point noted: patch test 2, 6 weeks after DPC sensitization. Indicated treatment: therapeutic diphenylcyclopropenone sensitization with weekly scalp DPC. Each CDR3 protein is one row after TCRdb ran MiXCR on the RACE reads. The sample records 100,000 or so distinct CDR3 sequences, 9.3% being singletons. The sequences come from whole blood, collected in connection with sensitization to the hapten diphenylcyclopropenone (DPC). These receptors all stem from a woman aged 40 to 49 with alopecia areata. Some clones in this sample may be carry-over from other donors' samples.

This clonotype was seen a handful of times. CDR3: CASSVGASYNEQFF. The DNA of the CDR3 is TGTGCCAGCAGCGTAGGGGCATCCTACAATGAGCAGTTCTTC. The rearrangement links TRBV2 to TRBJ2-1; maybe TRBD1 (5 bases). Germline CDR1 and CDR2: SNHLY and FYNNEI. The CDR3 runs to 14 residues. The ends were cut back, 6 bases at V and 1 base at J, with 10 bases in the middle.

The CDR3 coding sequence is TGTGCCAGCACCTTACAGGGGGCGCAGGGCTATGGCTACACCTTC. Its protein is CASTLQGAQGYGYTF. The chain has TRBV28 and TRBJ1-2; 9 nucleotides line up with TRBD1. This CDR3 region has 15 residues. CDR1 is MDHEN and CDR2 is SYDVKM in the germline V gene. V shed 7 bases, J shed 4 bases, and the junction held 10 bases outside the gene matches.

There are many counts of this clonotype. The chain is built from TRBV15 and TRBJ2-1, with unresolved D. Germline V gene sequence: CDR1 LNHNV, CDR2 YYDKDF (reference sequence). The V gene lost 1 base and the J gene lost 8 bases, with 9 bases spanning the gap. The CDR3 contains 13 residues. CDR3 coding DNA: TGTGCCACCAGCAGAGTCCTTAGCTATGAGCAGTTCTTC. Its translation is CATSRVLSYEQFF.